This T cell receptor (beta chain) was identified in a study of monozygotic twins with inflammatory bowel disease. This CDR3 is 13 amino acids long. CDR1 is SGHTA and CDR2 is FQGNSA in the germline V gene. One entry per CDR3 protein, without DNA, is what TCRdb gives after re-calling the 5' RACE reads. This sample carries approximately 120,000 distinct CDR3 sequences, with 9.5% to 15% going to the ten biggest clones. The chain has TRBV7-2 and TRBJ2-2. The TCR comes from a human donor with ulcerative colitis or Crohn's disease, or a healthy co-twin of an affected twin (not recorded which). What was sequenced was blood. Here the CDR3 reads CASSLSMDGELFF.